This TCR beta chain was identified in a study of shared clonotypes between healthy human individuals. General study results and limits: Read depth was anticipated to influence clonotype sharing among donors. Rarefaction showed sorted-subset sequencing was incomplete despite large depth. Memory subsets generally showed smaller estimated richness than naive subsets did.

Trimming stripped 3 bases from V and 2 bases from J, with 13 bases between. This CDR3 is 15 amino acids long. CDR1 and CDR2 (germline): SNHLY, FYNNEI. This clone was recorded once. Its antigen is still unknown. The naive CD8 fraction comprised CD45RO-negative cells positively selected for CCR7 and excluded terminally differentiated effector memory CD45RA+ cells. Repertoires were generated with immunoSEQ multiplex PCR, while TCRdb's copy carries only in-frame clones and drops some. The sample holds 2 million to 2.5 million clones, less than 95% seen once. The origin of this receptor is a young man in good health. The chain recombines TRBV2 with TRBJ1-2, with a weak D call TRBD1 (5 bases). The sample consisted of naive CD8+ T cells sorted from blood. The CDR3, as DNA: TGTGCCAGCAGTGACAATGACGGGGACAACTATGGCTACACCTTC. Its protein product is CASSDNDGDNYGYTF.